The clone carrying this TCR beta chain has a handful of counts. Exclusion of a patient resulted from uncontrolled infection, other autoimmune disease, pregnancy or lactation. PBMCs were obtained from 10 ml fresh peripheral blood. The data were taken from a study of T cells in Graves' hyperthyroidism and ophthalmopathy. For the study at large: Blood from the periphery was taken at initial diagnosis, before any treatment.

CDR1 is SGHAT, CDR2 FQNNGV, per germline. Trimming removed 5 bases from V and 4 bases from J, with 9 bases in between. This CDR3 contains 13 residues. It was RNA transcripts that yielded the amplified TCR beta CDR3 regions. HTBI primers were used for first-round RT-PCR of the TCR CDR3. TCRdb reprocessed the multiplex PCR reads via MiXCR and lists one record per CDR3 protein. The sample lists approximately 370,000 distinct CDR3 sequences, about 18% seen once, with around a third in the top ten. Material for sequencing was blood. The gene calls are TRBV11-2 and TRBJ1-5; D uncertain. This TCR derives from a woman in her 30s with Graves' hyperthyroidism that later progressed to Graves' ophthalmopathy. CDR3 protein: CASSPEQNQPQHF. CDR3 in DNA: TGTGCCAGCAGCCCCGAACAGAATCAGCCCCAGCATTTT. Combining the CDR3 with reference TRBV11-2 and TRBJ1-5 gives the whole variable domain EAGVAQSPRYKIIEKRQSVAFWCNPISGHATLYWYQQILGQGPKLLIQFQNNGVVDDSQLPKDRFSAERLKGVDSTLKIQPAKLEDSAVYLCASSPEQNQPQHFGDGTRLSIL.